This entry lists 26 T cell receptor beta chains sequenced from one sample in a study of T cells after yellow fever vaccination. TCRdb reprocessed the 5' RACE reads via MiXCR and lists one record per CDR3 protein. Altogether hundreds of thousands of distinct CDR3 sequences are present, 9% to 15% being singletons, with the ten largest covering about 15%. The material was PBMCs, obtained on the day of the yellow fever booster vaccination. These receptors were taken from a man aged 25 to 45 who received the YFV17D yellow fever vaccine.

The V gene is TRBV5-1, the J gene TRBJ2-4, with D perhaps matching TRBD1 or TRBD2 (5 bases each). Per the germline V gene, CDR1 is SGHRS and CDR2 is YFSETQ. This CDR3 is 14 amino acids long. The germline V and J ends were trimmed by 5 bases and 1 base, with 10 bases remaining between them. DNA for the CDR3: TGCGCCAGCAGGAGGGGTTTGGCCAAAAACATTCAGTACTTC. This sequence encodes CASRRGLAKNIQYF.

This clonotype showed up just a few times. The chain carries TRBV27 and TRBJ2-5; 7 bases agree with TRBD2. V was pared by 3 bases and J by 1 base, with 2 bases of the junction left unmatched. Germline lookup yields CDR1 MNHEY and CDR2 SMNVEV (reference sequence). The CDR3 is 14 amino acids. The chain's CDR3 is CASSFSGGQETQYF. In nucleotides, the CDR3 is TGTGCCAGCAGTTTCTCGGGGGGCCAAGAGACCCAGTACTTC.

The chain couples TRBV30 to TRBJ2-7; D gene ambiguous. The germline CDR1 and CDR2 sequences are GTSNPN and SVGIG (reference sequence). Trimming took 2 bases from V and 3 from J, leaving 5 bases between them. The CDR3 has 11 residues. The CDR3 loop reads CAWSLGYEQYF. In DNA, the CDR3 is TGTGCCTGGAGTCTTGGCTACGAGCAGTACTTC.

The chain recombines TRBV7-2 with TRBJ2-7; 11 bases fit TRBD2. The CDR3 consists of 14 residues. J gave up 6 bases and V 5 bases, and 6 bases lay outside the gene matches. In germline, CDR1 is SGHTA, CDR2 FQGNSA. The CDR3 DNA reads as TGTGCCAGCAGCGGGCCGGGACTAGCGGTCGAGCAGTACTTC. Protein sequence: CASSGPGLAVEQYF.

The J gene is TRBJ2-5, the V gene TRBV7-9; D is undetermined. This CDR3 has 14 amino acids. From germline, CDR1 is SEHNR and CDR2 FQNEAQ (reference sequence). V was trimmed by 1 base and J by 8 bases, leaving 14 bases between them. The CDR3 sequence is CASSLVAGDITQYF. The CDR3 DNA is TGTGCCAGCAGCTTAGTGGCTGGCGATATTACCCAGTACTTC. Full variable domain (remainder filled in from reference TRBV7-9 and TRBJ2-5): DTGVSQNPRHKITKRGQNVTFRCDPISEHNRLYWYRQTLGQGPEFLTYFQNEAQLEKSRLLSDRFSAERPKGSFSTLEIQRTEQGDSAMYLCASSLVAGDITQYFGPGTRLLVL.

The CDR3 DNA reads TGTGCCAGCAGCTCCTCGGGGGGTCCCCATGAGCAGTTCTTC. Residues: CASSSSGGPHEQFF. The chain links TRBV7-6 to TRBJ2-1, with 7 bases fitting TRBD2. The CDR3 length is 14 residues. CDR1 is SGHVS, CDR2 FNYEAQ, per germline. V gave up 4 bases and J gave up 8 bases; unmatched junction bases: 8. Drawing the rest from reference TRBV7-6 and TRBJ2-1, the complete variable domain is GAGVSQSPRYKVTKRGQDVALRCDPISGHVSLYWYRQALGQGPEFLTYFNYEAQQDKSGLPNDRFSAERPEGSISTLTIQRTEQRDSAMYRCASSSSGGPHEQFFGPGTRLTVL.

This clonotype was detected a few times. The chain employs TRBV4-3 and TRBJ2-7; no reliable D call. In germline, CDR1 is LGHNA, CDR2 YSLEER. CDR3 length equals 17 residues. Trimming took 1 base from V and 4 from J, leaving 20 bases between them. CDR3 residues: CASSQGLRVGPGYEQYF. The CDR3 nucleotides are TGCGCCAGCAGCCAAGGACTTAGGGTGGGCCCAGGTTACGAGCAGTACTTC.

The J gene is TRBJ1-1, the V gene TRBV6-2 or TRBV6-3; 7 nucleotides match TRBD1. Germline V gene sequence: CDR1 MNHEY, CDR2 SVGEGT. V gave up 6 bases and J gave up 1 base; unmatched junction bases: 5. This CDR3 spans 14 amino acids. CDR3 amino acids: CASRRQGSNTEAFF. As DNA, the CDR3 is TGTGCCAGCAGACGACAGGGATCGAACACTGAAGCTTTCTTT.

The rearrangement uses TRBV5-6 and TRBJ2-6; 13 nucleotides align to TRBD2. The junction had 10 bases not matched to a gene; V was cut back by 3 bases and J by 4 bases. The CDR3 extends over 19 amino acids. Germline CDR1 is SGHDT and CDR2 is YYEEEE. Here the CDR3 DNA reads TGTGCCAGCAGCTCCGGACTAGCGGGAGATACGAGAGGGGCCAACGTCCTGACTTTC. Translated: CASSSGLAGDTRGANVLTF.

The chain joins TRBV30 to TRBJ2-2, with a weak D call TRBD2 (6 bases). V was shortened by 3 bases and J by 0 bases, with 11 bases between the two germline ends. The germline V gene has CDR1 GTSNPN and CDR2 SVGIG (reference sequence). The CDR3 is 15 amino acids. This CDR3 is CAWSSGLANTGELFF. CDR3 DNA sequence: TGTGCCTGGAGCTCGGGACTTGCGAACACCGGGGAGCTGTTTTTT.

This clonotype was detected only a few times. The chain carries TRBV7-9 and TRBJ2-7; D is uncertain. The ends were cut back, 5 bases at V and 3 bases at J, with 8 bases in the middle. CDR3 length: 12 residues. CDR1 and CDR2 (germline): SEHNR, FQNEAQ (reference sequence). The CDR3 nucleotides read TGTGCCAGCAGCCGTTCCCACTACGAGCAGTACTTC. Translating it yields CASSRSHYEQYF.

The rearrangement links TRBV4-3 to TRBJ2-2, with D perhaps matching TRBD1 (6 bases). This CDR3 is 16 amino acids long. The germline V gene has CDR1 LGHNA and CDR2 YSLEER. With 3 bases removed from V and 4 bases from J, the gap between germline ends came to 15 bases. The CDR3 is CASSQDLGQLTGELFF. In nucleotides, the CDR3 is TGCGCCAGCAGCCAGGATCTGGGACAACTCACCGGGGAGCTGTTTTTT.

This clonotype came up a few times. The chain couples TRBV5-1 to TRBJ1-1; D unresolved. Trimming took off 0 bases at V and 0 bases at J, with 9 bases between the two ends. Germline assignment: CDR1 SGHRS and CDR2 YFSETQ. This CDR3 is 15 amino acids long. In DNA, the CDR3 is TGCGCCAGCAGCTTGGGTCGGTTGATGAACACTGAAGCTTTCTTT. It translates to CASSLGRLMNTEAFF.

The table lists this clonotype with a few counts. This chain uses TRBV4-3 with TRBJ2-3, with D possibly TRBD2 on 7 matching bases. The V end was cut by 0 bases, the J end by 5 bases, with 18 bases between. CDR3 length: 17 residues. Per germline, CDR1 LGHNA and CDR2 YSLEER. CDR3 in amino acids: CASSQDWGGRRGDTQYF. In DNA, the CDR3 is TGCGCCAGCAGCCAAGATTGGGGGGGCCGAAGGGGAGATACGCAGTATTTT.

This clonotype was seen a few times. This chain links TRBV5-1 with TRBJ2-1; TRBD2 agrees at 11 bases. V shed 4 bases and J 2 bases; nucleotides not matched to a gene: 2. The CDR3 length is 15 residues. Germline CDR1 reads SGHRS; CDR2 reads YFSETQ. The CDR3 sequence is CASSKGLAAYNEQFF. The CDR3, as DNA: TGCGCCAGCAGCAAGGGACTAGCGGCCTACAATGAGCAGTTCTTC.

The V call is TRBV27, the J call TRBJ2-1; possible D gene TRBD2, 5 bases. The CDR3 sequence is 15 residues long. Germline V gene lookup returns CDR1 MNHEY and CDR2 SMNVEV (reference sequence). With 4 bases removed from V and 1 base from J, the gap between germline ends came to 11 bases. The DNA of the CDR3 is TGTGCCAGCAGTTCGCCGGACTCTTCCTACAATGAGCAGTTCTTC. It translates to CASSSPDSSYNEQFF.

The rearrangement joins TRBV10-3 to TRBJ2-1; TRBD2 matches at 15 bases. J lost 7 bases, V lost 11 bases, and 3 bases had no gene match. The CDR3 totals 13 residues. Looked up from germline, CDR1 is ENHRY and CDR2 is SYGVKD. CDR3 region: CAGGTSGRNEQFF. As DNA, the CDR3 is TGTGCCGGTGGGACTAGCGGGAGGAATGAGCAGTTCTTC.

This clonotype was detected only a few times. The chain has TRBV20-1 and TRBJ2-7; 7 bases line up with TRBD2. The germline gives CDR1 DFQATT, CDR2 SNEGSKA (reference sequence). The CDR3 is made up of 11 amino acids. The trim removed 6 bases at V and 4 bases at J, leaving 3 bases unmatched. The CDR3: CSARLAYEQYF. Here the CDR3 DNA reads TGCAGTGCGAGACTAGCTTACGAGCAGTACTTC.

The CDR3 coding sequence is TGTGCCATCAGTCAAGACAGGGGGCGCGTCGCCTACGAGCAGTACTTC. Translating it yields CAISQDRGRVAYEQYF. V gene TRBV10-3 combines with J gene TRBJ2-7, with 10 bases aligning to TRBD1. Trimming at V came to 5 bases and at J to 2 bases, leaving 9 bases not matched to a gene. CDR1 is ENHRY, CDR2 SYGVKD, per germline. CDR3 size: 16 residues.

This clonotype was found a few times. The chain recombines TRBV20-1 with TRBJ2-7; 11 nucleotides agree with TRBD1. This CDR3 comprises 15 residues. Looked up from germline, CDR1 is DFQATT and CDR2 is SNEGSKA (reference sequence). With V trimmed by 4 bases and J by 2 bases, 7 bases remained unmatched. The CDR3 bases are TGCAGTGCTATCACCGGGACAGGGGGAACCTACGAGCAGTACTTC. Translating it yields CSAITGTGGTYEQYF.

The chain couples TRBV20-1 to TRBJ2-2, with TRBD2 as a possible D gene (6 bases). The CDR3 is 12 amino acids. Trimming stripped 6 bases from V and 5 bases from J, with 10 bases between. The germline V gene has CDR1 DFQATT and CDR2 SNEGSKA (reference sequence). The CDR3 sequence is CSARGFTGELFF. CDR3 nucleotides: TGCAGTGCACGGGGGTTTACCGGGGAGCTGTTTTTT.

This clonotype was observed many times. The genes are TRBV5-1 and TRBJ2-5, with 9 bases matching TRBD1. V shed 6 bases, J shed 4 bases, and the junction held 4 bases outside the gene matches. The V gene's germline CDR1 is SGHRS and CDR2 YFSETQ. The CDR3 has 13 residues. The CDR3 spells CASTTGGRETQYF. The DNA of the CDR3 is TGCGCCAGCACAACAGGGGGCCGAGAGACCCAGTACTTC. The full variable domain, with the rest looked up from reference TRBV5-1 and TRBJ2-5, is KAGVTQTPRYLIKTRGQQVTLSCSPISGHRSVSWYQQTPGQGLQFLFEYFSETQRNKGNFPGRFSGRQFSNSRSEMNVSTLELGDSALYLCASTTGGRETQYFGPGTRLLVL.

In this sample, this clonotype turned up many times. The chain links TRBV3-1 to TRBJ2-7; D gene ambiguous. Deletions cut 0 bases from V and 0 bases from J, with 12 bases between. Germline lookup yields CDR1 LGHDT and CDR2 YNNKEL (reference sequence). The CDR3 loop spans 16 amino acids. DNA of the CDR3: TGTGCCAGCAGCCAAGATAGCACGCGAAGCTCCTACGAGCAGTACTTC. It codes for CASSQDSTRSSYEQYF.

This clonotype came up a few times. The J gene is TRBJ2-5, the V gene TRBV5-1; D is ambiguous. This CDR3 is built from 14 residues. The V gene's germline CDR1 is SGHRS and CDR2 YFSETQ. V shed 2 bases and J shed 3 bases, with 11 bases lying between them. The CDR3 region has the DNA TGCGCCAGCAGCTTATCGGTACTCGAAGAGACCCAGTACTTC. It specifies CASSLSVLEETQYF. Using reference TRBV5-1 and TRBJ2-5 for the parts outside the CDR3, the full variable domain is KAGVTQTPRYLIKTRGQQVTLSCSPISGHRSVSWYQQTPGQGLQFLFEYFSETQRNKGNFPGRFSGRQFSNSRSEMNVSTLELGDSALYLCASSLSVLEETQYFGPGTRLLVL.

V is TRBV12-3 or TRBV12-4 and J is TRBJ2-2; unclear D gene. The CDR3 has 10 amino acids. Trimming left V 5 bases short and J 9 bases short, with 4 bases between. The CDR3 region has the DNA TGTGCCAGCAGTCTTAGGGAGCTGTTTTTT. The encoded protein is CASSLRELFF.

The chain couples TRBV29-1 to TRBJ2-3; TRBD2 agrees at 8 bases. V dropped 6 bases and J dropped 5; count of bases not matched to a gene: 16. The CDR3 runs 16 residues. CDR1 and CDR2 from the germline V gene are SQVTM and ANQGSEA. The CDR3 DNA follows: TGCAGCGTACAGCGTCGGGAGGGCCCCAATAGAGATACGCAGTATTTT. The encoded protein is CSVQRREGPNRDTQYF.